These 10 T cell receptor beta chains share one sample of origin, sequenced in a study of cytomegalovirus exposure and HLA in healthy donors. Primers: 60 Vbeta forward and 13 Jbeta reverse. TCRdb's table, derived via immunoSEQ multiplex PCR, lists solely in-frame clones and lacks some. This table holds about 73,000 clones, 75% found once. Sample: PBMCs. The receptors here all came from a man in his sixties or seventies in good health and CMV-seronegative.

The count of this clone is one. The J gene is TRBJ2-7, the V gene TRBV11-2; D remains unclear. The V end lost 7 bases, the J end lost 7 bases, and 11 bases lay between the germline ends. The CDR3 totals 11 residues. CDR1 is SGHAT and CDR2 is FQNNGV in the germline V gene. DNA for the CDR3: TGTGCCAGCACCTCATCGCGGGAGCAGTACTTC. It codes for CASTSSREQYF. The whole variable domain, filled in from reference TRBV11-2 and TRBJ2-7, reads EAGVAQSPRYKIIEKRQSVAFWCNPISGHATLYWYQQILGQGPKLLIQFQNNGVVDDSQLPKDRFSAERLKGVDSTLKIQPAKLEDSAVYLCASTSSREQYFGPGTRLTVT.

This rearrangement joins TRBV29-1 to TRBJ1-1; TRBD1 matches 7 bases. CDR1 is SQVTM, CDR2 ANQGSEA, per germline. With V trimmed by 7 bases and J by 4 bases, 6 bases remained unmatched. There are 12 residues in the CDR3. The CDR3: CSANRGRTEAFF. CDR3 nucleotides: TGCAGCGCTAACAGGGGACGCACTGAAGCTTTCTTT.

J is TRBJ2-2 and V is TRBV5-1; TRBD1 is a possible D gene (5 bases). Trimming left V 4 bases short and J 1 base short, with 11 bases between. CDR1 and CDR2 (germline): SGHRS, YFSETQ. The CDR3 spans 15 residues. Here the CDR3 reads CASSRLDRNTGELFF. CDR3 coding DNA: TGCGCCAGCAGCCGATTAGACAGGAACACCGGGGAGCTGTTTTTT.

This chain's CDR3 is CASSVVGGSNEQFF. CDR3 nucleotide sequence: TGTGCCAGCAGCGTAGTGGGGGGTAGTAATGAGCAGTTCTTC. The chain is built from TRBV9 and TRBJ2-1, with a tentative D call TRBD2 (6 bases). The CDR3 totals 14 residues. V was pared by 0 bases and J by 7 bases, with 11 bases between. Germline V gives CDR1 SGDLS, CDR2 YYNGEE.

This clone was seen a single time. The chain employs TRBV28 and TRBJ1-1; TRBD1 matches at 8 bases. The length of the CDR3 is 14 residues. Losses at the gene ends were 6 bases for V and 1 base for J; bases not matched to a gene: 4. Germline lookup yields CDR1 MDHEN and CDR2 SYDVKM. CDR3 residues: CASRWTGKNTEAFF. CDR3 in DNA: TGTGCCAGCAGGTGGACAGGGAAGAACACTGAAGCTTTCTTT. The full variable domain, completed using reference TRBV28 and TRBJ1-1, is DVKVTQSSRYLVKRTGEKVFLECVQDMDHENMFWYRQDPGLGLRLIYFSYDVKMKEKGDIPEGYSVSREKKERFSLILESASTNQTSMYLCASRWTGKNTEAFFGQGTRLTVV.

The CDR3 DNA reads TGTGCCAGCAGCTTAAGTACAACCCCTGGCGAGACCCAGTACTTC. It encodes CASSLSTTPGETQYF. The chain recombines TRBV7-2 with TRBJ2-5; the D is unclear. The CDR3 runs 15 residues. V lost 2 bases and J lost 5, with 15 bases in between. Germline CDR1 is SGHTA and CDR2 is FQGNSA.

This rearrangement joins TRBV18 to TRBJ1-5, with a possible D match to TRBD1 (5 bases). CDR1 is KGHSH, CDR2 LQKENI, per germline. The CDR3 totals 15 residues. Trimming took off 3 bases at V and 7 bases at J, with 16 bases between the two ends. The CDR3 reads CASSPGGVGKQPQHF. CDR3 sequence (DNA): TGTGCCAGCTCACCGGGGGGGGTGGGAAAACAGCCCCAGCATTTT.

The gene calls are TRBV7-2 and TRBJ2-1; 8 bases fit TRBD2. The CDR3 is 16 amino acids. The V and J ends lost 2 bases and 7 bases, in that order; junction bases with no gene match: 10. CDR1 and CDR2 from the germline V gene are SGHTA and FQGNSA. CDR3 nucleotide sequence: TGTGCCAGCAGCTTAAATTTTCTAGCGGGCGGGAATGAGCAGTTCTTC. This sequence encodes CASSLNFLAGGNEQFF.

The V gene is TRBV6-6, the J gene TRBJ1-1; D gene uncertain. This CDR3 contains 15 residues. Trimming removed 0 bases at V and 5 bases at J, with 13 bases between. CDR1 MNHNY and CDR2 SVGAGI come from the germline V gene (reference sequence). CDR3 region: CASSYSERAGTEAFF. The CDR3 DNA is TGTGCCAGCAGTTACTCAGAAAGGGCGGGGACTGAAGCTTTCTTT.

This clone was seen a single time. The chain combines TRBV7-2 with TRBJ2-1; 9 bases agree with TRBD1. Germline V gene sequence: CDR1 SGHTA, CDR2 FQGNSA. V was clipped by 6 bases and J by 3 bases; unmatched bases: 9. The CDR3 contains 16 residues. The CDR3 spells CASSLRGQGVYNEQFF. The CDR3 coding sequence is TGTGCCAGCAGTCTAAGGGGACAGGGCGTCTACAATGAGCAGTTCTTC.